Presented here are 18 T cell receptor beta chains from one specimen sequenced in a study of blood T cell repertoires in COVID-19. Sequencing used immunoSEQ multiplex PCR; TCRdb keeps in-frame clones, though not all of them. The sample includes 150,000 to 200,000 clones, over 80% of them seen just once. The sequencing input was peripheral blood. These TCRs come from a woman aged 30 to 39 with acute or convalescent COVID-19.

CDR3 in DNA: TGTGCCAGCAGCGCCCGGGACAGGGTATACAATGAGCAGTTCTTC. Its translation is CASSARDRVYNEQFF. This rearrangement joins TRBV11-2 to TRBJ2-1, with TRBD1 matching over 9 bases. The germline CDR1 and CDR2 sequences are SGHAT and FQNNGV. The J segment lost 4 bases and the V segment lost 5 bases, leaving 6 bases of the junction unmatched. CDR3 length equals 15 residues.

The gene calls are TRBV16 and TRBJ2-5, with D possibly TRBD2 on 6 matching bases. V lost 0 bases, J lost 4 bases, and 12 bases lay in between. This CDR3 contains 15 residues. Germline CDR1 reads KGHSY; CDR2 reads FQNENV. The CDR3 protein is CASSQSWEALETQYF. The DNA for the CDR3 is TGTGCCAGCAGCCAATCATGGGAGGCTTTAGAGACCCAGTACTTC.

The V gene is TRBV6-1, the J gene TRBJ1-3; tentatively, D is TRBD1 (6 bases). V was pared by 3 bases and J by 0 bases, with 9 bases between. There are 15 residues in the CDR3. Germline-derived CDR1 and CDR2 are MNHNS and SASEGT. CDR3 region: CASSERGGSGNTIYF. For the CDR3, the DNA is TGTGCCAGCAGTGAGAGGGGGGGCTCTGGAAACACCATATATTTT.

The V call is TRBV30, the J call TRBJ1-1, with D maybe TRBD1 (6 bases). Looked up from germline, CDR1 is GTSNPN and CDR2 is SVGIG (reference sequence). The CDR3 runs 15 residues. V gave up 0 bases and J gave up 2 bases, with 13 bases separating them. CDR3 residues: CAWSVNGQTNTEAFF. The CDR3 nucleotides are TGTGCCTGGAGTGTCAATGGACAGACAAACACTGAAGCTTTCTTT.

The V and J genes are TRBV7-8 and TRBJ1-2, with a tentative D call TRBD1 (6 bases). The CDR3 runs 15 residues. V dropped 3 bases and J dropped 5 bases, with 16 bases sitting between them. From germline, CDR1 is SGHVS and CDR2 FQNEAQ. CDR3 protein: CASSFRDTDLYGYTF. Here the CDR3 DNA reads TGTGCCAGCAGCTTCCGGGACACTGACTTGTATGGCTACACCTTC.

The chain has TRBV9 and TRBJ2-3; 10 nucleotides align to TRBD2. With V trimmed by 4 bases and J by 2 bases, 7 bases remained unmatched. The CDR3 contains 16 residues. Germline loops: CDR1 SGDLS, CDR2 YYNGEE. CDR3 coding DNA: TGTGCCAGCAGCAAGGAAGCGGGAGGGGACACAGATACGCAGTATTTT. Translation: CASSKEAGGDTDTQYF.

This clone came up once. The chain uses TRBV3-1 (or the pseudogene TRBV3-2) and TRBJ2-3, with TRBD2 identical over 8 bases. Germline trimming cut 1 base from V and 1 base from J; bases unmatched to any gene: 10. Germline CDR1 reads LGHDT; CDR2 reads YNNKEL (reference sequence). The CDR3 totals 18 residues. CDR3 sequence reads: CASSQARIAGLGTDTQYF. DNA of the CDR3: TGTGCCAGCAGCCAAGCTCGGATCGCGGGACTAGGCACAGATACGCAGTATTTT.

The rearrangement links TRBV5-4 to TRBJ1-4; 7 bases align to TRBD1. The germline V gene encodes CDR1 SGHNT and CDR2 YYREEE (reference sequence). Unmatched junction bases numbered 10, after V lost 4 bases and J lost 10 bases. This CDR3 spans 14 amino acids. CDR3 in amino acids: CASSRTQGGTKLFF. The DNA of the CDR3 is TGTGCCAGCAGCAGAACCCAGGGGGGTACAAAACTGTTTTTT.

This chain uses TRBV2 with TRBJ1-1; D gene unclear. This CDR3 has 14 residues. Germline V gene data show CDR1 as SNHLY and CDR2 as FYNNEI. The V end lost 3 bases, the J end lost 3 bases, and 11 bases lay between the germline ends. CDR3 coding DNA: TGTGCCAGCAGTGAGACGGTCAGGTACACTGAAGCTTTCTTT. Translated: CASSETVRYTEAFF.

The chain recombines TRBV27 with TRBJ2-7, with 10 bases fitting TRBD1. Germline CDR1 is MNHEY and CDR2 is SMNVEV (reference sequence). V lost 4 bases, J lost 5 bases, and 11 bases stayed unmatched. The CDR3 runs 16 residues. CDR3 in amino acids: CASSSPPGQGSHEQYF. The CDR3 DNA follows: TGTGCCAGCAGTTCTCCTCCGGGACAGGGGAGCCACGAGCAGTACTTC.

This clone is a singleton in its sample. The V and J genes are TRBV6-5 and TRBJ1-2; D not certain. The ends were cut back, 5 bases at V and 8 bases at J, with 18 bases in the middle. Per the germline V gene, CDR1 is MNHEY and CDR2 is SVGAGI. This CDR3 has 14 amino acids. The CDR3 sequence: CASSPRRDALGYTF. DNA of the CDR3: TGTGCCAGCAGTCCCAGACGGGATGCCCTCGGCTACACCTTC.

The V and J genes are TRBV27 and TRBJ1-2; D perhaps matches TRBD1 (6 bases). Looked up from germline, CDR1 is MNHEY and CDR2 is SMNVEV (reference sequence). Deletions cut 6 bases from V and 6 bases from J, with 20 bases between. The CDR3 runs 15 residues. The CDR3 protein is CASSRGYSRVDGYTF. The CDR3 DNA reads TGTGCCAGCAGCAGGGGTTACTCCAGGGTGGATGGCTACACCTTC.

This clone was seen more than once but under ten times. The genes are TRBV28 and TRBJ2-5; TRBD2 matches at 11 bases. The CDR3 covers 15 residues. After removal of 2 bases from V and 4 bases from J, the junction contained 3 bases not matched to a gene. Germline lookup yields CDR1 MDHEN and CDR2 SYDVKM. CDR3 DNA: TGTGCCAGCAGTTTACTTCTAGCGGGAGGAGAGACCCAGTACTTC. This sequence encodes CASSLLLAGGETQYF.

Worth noting for this clone: Other DNA sequences from this sample encode an identical CDR3 as well. J is TRBJ1-4 and V is TRBV9; 7 bases fit TRBD1. The CDR3 spans 15 residues. The germline V gene encodes CDR1 SGDLS and CDR2 YYNGEE. Trimming cost V 3 bases and J 0 bases; bases outside gene matches: 2. Written as DNA, the CDR3 is TGTGCCAGCAGCGCCGGACAGGCAACTAATGAAAAACTGTTTTTT. Translated, it gives CASSAGQATNEKLFF. Full variable domain (outside the CDR3, taken from reference TRBV9 and TRBJ1-4): DSGVTQTPKHLITATGQRVTLRCSPRSGDLSVYWYQQSLDQGLQFLIQYYNGEERAKGNILERFSAQQFPDLHSELNLSSLELGDSALYFCASSAGQATNEKLFFGSGTQLSVL.

The V and J genes are TRBV9 and TRBJ1-3, with 9 bases aligning to TRBD1. Germline V lookup: CDR1 SGDLS, CDR2 YYNGEE. V trimming: 3 bases; J trimming: 7 bases; junction bases outside the gene matches: 8. CDR3 size: 15 residues. The DNA for the CDR3 is TGTGCCAGCAGCGCGGGTGGACAGGGGAGTAACACCATATATTTT. It is translated as CASSAGGQGSNTIYF.

This clone was seen a handful of times. The gene calls are TRBV29-1 and TRBJ2-1, with D perhaps matching TRBD2 (6 bases). Trimming cost V 1 base and J 6 bases, with 13 bases left between them. Looked up from germline, CDR1 is SQVTM and CDR2 is ANQGSEA. The CDR3 loop spans 14 amino acids. The CDR3 sequence is CSVEVSGGRNEQFF. CDR3 DNA sequence: TGCAGCGTTGAAGTAAGCGGAGGGCGCAATGAGCAGTTCTTC.

This chain joins TRBV4-2 and TRBJ1-5; 10 bases agree with TRBD1. The trim removed 0 bases at V and 2 bases at J, leaving 10 bases unmatched. CDR1 and CDR2 (germline): LGHNA, YNFKEQ. The CDR3 is made up of 19 amino acids. CDR3 in amino acids: CASSQDGGQGVEGNQPQHF. Here the CDR3 DNA reads TGTGCCAGCAGCCAAGACGGCGGACAGGGGGTGGAGGGCAATCAGCCCCAGCATTTT.

The rearrangement uses TRBV10-3 and TRBJ1-4; weak D call: TRBD1 (5 bases). V was cut by 8 bases and J by 4 bases, with 14 bases left in between. The germline gives CDR1 ENHRY, CDR2 SYGVKD. The CDR3 consists of 14 residues. The CDR3: CAIGRGQDNEKLFF. The CDR3, as DNA: TGTGCCATCGGGAGGGGCCAGGATAATGAAAAACTGTTTTTT.